Sequencing of this T cell receptor beta chain was carried out in a study of post-analysis software for immune sequencing data. Study outcomes and limitations: The study found significantly lower normalized Chao1 diversity in multiple sclerosis patients than in controls. Comparison of patients with controls showed roughly five TRBV segments more frequent in patients, TRBV5-6, TRBV5-1 and TRBV20-1 among them.

In the case of this clonotype: Its cognate antigen is unknown.

Germline V CDR1 and CDR2: MNHEY, SVGAGI. V was clipped by 2 bases and J by 11 bases; unmatched bases: 10. There are 14 residues in the CDR3. Libraries were made from TCR beta cDNA, and they carried unique molecular identifiers. TCRdb re-called the PCR reads with MiXCR, one entry per CDR3 protein. This table holds roughly 670,000 distinct CDR3 sequences, about 60% found once. This clonotype was sampled from a girl aged 2 to 9 with multiple sclerosis. The material sequenced was blood. The chain uses TRBV6-5 and TRBJ1-2; 8 nucleotides agree with TRBD1. The CDR3 protein is CASSYGRQGQGYTF. CDR3 DNA sequence: TGTGCCAGCAGTTACGGGAGACAGGGGCAAGGTTACACCTTC.